This TCR beta chain was identified in a study of T cell responses to AZD1222 COVID-19 vaccine. Second-dose intervals near 4 or 12 weeks were combined. Overall study results and limits: Spike-specific TCR breadth and depth grew following two AZD1222 doses. Nearly half of spike-specific TCRs reportedly target variant regions that are unmutated in the B.1.351 and B.1.1.7 variants. Spike-spanning, vaccine-associated CD4 TCRs were dominant at 160-218 and 743-854.

CDR3 length equals 15 residues. Looked up from germline, CDR1 is SGHAT and CDR2 is FQNNGV. Deletions cut 2 bases from V and 1 base from J, with 11 bases between. Produced via immunoSEQ multiplex PCR; TCRdb's table is partial and in-frame only. The table includes 58,000 or so clones, roughly 90% detected once. Concerning this clone itself: Its specificity is not known.

The material was peripheral blood, obtained 28 days after the second AZD1222 dose. J is TRBJ2-5 and V is TRBV11-2; the D gene is possibly TRBD1 (6 bases). This clonotype was obtained from an adult who received the AZD1222 COVID-19 vaccine. CDR3 DNA sequence: TGTGCCAGCAGCTTACATAAGGACAGCCAAGAGACCCAGTACTTC. As protein: CASSLHKDSQETQYF.